This is a list of T cell receptor beta chains from one sample in a study of PD-1 blockade in classical Hodgkin lymphoma. TCRdb's table, derived via immunoSEQ multiplex PCR, lists solely in-frame clones and lacks some. Counted here are some 8,900 clones, nearly 85% occurring once; the ten biggest clones make up around 45%. Here the sequenced sample was peripheral blood mononuclear cells (PBMCs), taken before the fourth cycle of nivolumab. All receptors derive from a human donor with classical Hodgkin lymphoma. The CDR3 runs from the conserved cysteine through the conserved F or W. Fields, in order: clone size, V gene, J gene, D gene, CDR3 protein, CDR3 DNA. The D gene is left open where the match is weak. Size values are once, few and many counts, or a class for expanded clones, and some rows have none.

-	TRBV7-9	TRBJ2-7	TRBD2	CASSSTRLAGGREQYF	TGTGCCAGCAGCTCAACCCGACTAGCGGGAGGTCGCGAGCAGTACTTC
-	TRBV28	TRBJ1-2	-	CASSLIGGGGYTF	TGTGCCAGCAGTTTGATAGGGGGAGGTGGCTACACCTTC
-	TRBV7-3	TRBJ2-1	TRBD2	CASSLGAGGVYNEQFF	TGTGCCAGCAGCTTGGGCGCGGGAGGGGTCTACAATGAGCAGTTCTTC
-	TRBV6-6	TRBJ1-1	-	CASIRKEAFF	TGTGCCAGCATACGGAAAGAAGCTTTCTTT
-	TRBV20-1	TRBJ1-2	TRBD1	CSARRDSGYTF	TGCAGTGCTAGGCGGGACAGCGGCTACACCTTC
-	TRBV9	TRBJ2-3	TRBD2	CASSELAETTDTQYF	TGTGCCAGCAGCGAACTAGCGGAGACCACAGATACGCAGTATTTT
-	TRBV28	TRBJ2-2	TRBD1	CASSFRDRANTGELFF	TGTGCCAGCAGTTTTCGGGACAGAGCGAACACCGGGGAGCTGTTTTTT
-	TRBV6-5	TRBJ2-7	-	CASSSTLPSSYEQYF	TGTGCCAGCAGCTCCACTTTGCCGAGCTCCTACGAGCAGTACTTC
few	TRBV7-9	TRBJ1-5	-	CASSLGARNQPQHF	TGTGCCAGCAGCTTAGGGGCCAGGAATCAGCCCCAGCATTTT
-	TRBV7-9	TRBJ1-1	-	CASSLDTEAFF	TGTGCCAGCAGCTTAGACACTGAAGCTTTCTTT
-	TRBV5-6	TRBJ1-1	-	CASSLGQKAEAFF	TGTGCCAGCAGCTTGGGGCAGAAAGCTGAAGCTTTCTTT
-	TRBV19	TRBJ2-7	-	CASSKKGYEQYF	TGTGCCAGTAGTAAGAAGGGGTACGAGCAGTACTTC
-	TRBV9	TRBJ1-2	-	CASSVGTDYGYTF	TGTGCCAGCAGCGTAGGGACAGACTATGGCTACACCTTC
-	TRBV7-3	TRBJ2-1	-	CASSSAGSAYNEQFF	TGTGCCAGCAGCTCTGCTGGTAGTGCTTACAATGAGCAGTTCTTC
-	TRBV4-1	TRBJ2-3	TRBD1	CASSPGQGTDTQYF	TGCGCCAGCAGCCCCGGACAGGGCACAGATACGCAGTATTTT
-	TRBV30	TRBJ1-1	-	CALANRAIKTEAFF	TGTGCCCTCGCGAACCGGGCAATAAAGACTGAAGCTTTCTTT
-	TRBV28	TRBJ1-1	-	CASRKNTEAFF	TGTGCCAGCAGGAAGAACACTGAAGCTTTCTTT
-	TRBV9	TRBJ1-2	-	CASSVAGAGGYTF	TGTGCCAGCAGCGTAGCGGGAGCGGGCGGCTACACCTTC
-	TRBV11-2	TRBJ2-1	-	CASSFPSGTLDNEQFF	TGTGCCAGCAGCTTCCCCTCCGGGACTTTGGACAATGAGCAGTTCTTC
-	TRBV13	TRBJ1-4	TRBD1	CASSLGIQGTREVFF	TGTGCCAGCAGCTTAGGCATACAGGGGACCCGAGAGGTGTTTTTT
-	TRBV6-6	TRBJ2-7	-	CASSSWQGSSYEQYF	TGTGCCAGCAGTTCCTGGCAGGGAAGCTCCTACGAGCAGTACTTC
-	TRBV6-4	TRBJ2-2	TRBD1	CASSGQGLSGELFF	TGTGCCAGCAGTGGACAGGGGTTGTCCGGGGAGCTGTTTTTT